This T cell receptor beta chain is drawn from a study of T-cell memory formation after mild COVID-19. Findings and caveats of the study: Mainly CM and EM harbored the contracting CD4+ clones; mainly EMRA harbored the CD8+ ones.

TCRdb re-derived calls from the 5' RACE reads in MiXCR, one entry per CDR3 protein. The repertoire consists of 350,000 to 500,000 distinct CDR3 sequences, with around 17% occurring once and the leading ten covering under 25%. This clonotype was found a few times. No antigen is known for it. The sequencing input was PBMCs or a T cell subset sorted from them (not recorded which). The clonotype originates from a young man who had mild COVID-19 (a few samples of this study predate the infection). Cell type and time point are not known.

Written as DNA, the CDR3 is TGTGCCAGCAGCTCCGGGGCCGCTAACTATGGCTACACCTTC. Its translation: CASSSGAANYGYTF. This sequence joins TRBV7-9 and TRBJ1-2, with D perhaps TRBD1 (5 bases). This CDR3 has 14 residues. Trimming stripped 4 bases from V and 0 bases from J, with 9 bases between. The germline CDR1 and CDR2 sequences are SEHNR and FQNEAQ (reference sequence).